This T cell receptor (beta chain) was sequenced during a study of brain T cells in children with intractable seizures. Regarding the study as a whole: Clones missing pre-surgery may reflect undersampling of that blood sample.

Germline V CDR1 and CDR2: SGHRS, YFSETQ. The ends were cut back, 0 bases at V and 5 bases at J, with 10 bases in the middle. The CDR3 runs to 14 residues. With respect to this clone: What it recognizes is unknown.

Time point noted: blood from clinic visit 5 months post-surgery; TSC patient then seizure free. Sequencing was limited to surgery cases with top T cell transcript signatures in brain tissue. Pre-surgery treatment included at least one anti-epileptic drug. Method: immunoSEQ multiplex PCR; TCRdb's copy keeps in-frame clones and lacks some. The sample has about 340,000 clones; about 94% are singletons. The receptor's source is a boy under two years old with tuberous sclerosis and intractable seizures. The rearrangement uses TRBV5-1 and TRBJ2-3; D might be TRBD1 or TRBD2, each matching 5 bases. Sequencing used peripheral blood, obtained 5 to 6 months after surgery. In DNA, the CDR3 is TGCGCCAGCAGCTTGGGGGGACGAGGAGATACGCAGTATTTT. Translated: CASSLGGRGDTQYF. Using reference TRBV5-1 and TRBJ2-3 for the parts outside the CDR3, the full variable domain is KAGVTQTPRYLIKTRGQQVTLSCSPISGHRSVSWYQQTPGQGLQFLFEYFSETQRNKGNFPGRFSGRQFSNSRSEMNVSTLELGDSALYLCASSLGGRGDTQYFGPGTRLTVL.